This is a list of T cell receptor beta chains from one sample in a study of cytomegalovirus exposure and HLA in healthy donors. Sequencing used immunoSEQ multiplex PCR; TCRdb keeps in-frame clones, though not all of them. The repertoire holds over 100,000 clones, with 70% as singletons. Sequenced input: PBMCs. The receptors stem from a man aged 30 to 45 in good health and CMV-seropositive. Both conserved end residues are part of each CDR3. A D gene is named only where the DNA matches it firmly. Rows may omit the clone size; those that give it use once, few, many or a size class.

J,V,D,size,CDR3,DNA
TRBJ1-3,TRBV27,-,once,CASSSGRGGNTIYF,TGTGCCAGCAGCTCGGGAAGAGGTGGAAACACCATATATTTT
TRBJ1-5,TRBV6-5,-,-,CASSPGVNQPQHF,TGTGCCAGCAGTCCAGGGGTTAATCAGCCCCAGCATTTT
TRBJ1-1,TRBV6-5,-,-,CASTFDLNTEAFF,TGTGCCAGCACCTTTGATCTAAACACTGAAGCTTTCTTT
TRBJ2-2,TRBV28,TRBD1,-,CVTDRGRGELFF,TGTGTCACGGACAGGGGGCGCGGGGAGCTGTTTTTT
TRBJ1-2,TRBV5-6,-,few,CASSPTNRAGGYTF,TGTGCCAGCAGCCCGACGAACAGGGCCGGTGGCTACACCTTC
TRBJ2-7,TRBV5-1,TRBD1,-,CASSLAGQQGSYEQYF,TGCGCCAGCAGCTTGGCGGGGCAACAGGGGTCCTACGAGCAGTACTTC
TRBJ2-3,TRBV7-3,TRBD2,-,CASSLVAGGQGTQYF,TGTGCCAGCAGCTTAGTAGCGGGAGGCCAGGGTACGCAGTATTTT
TRBJ2-1,TRBV5-4,TRBD2,-,CASRRTSGGGHNEQFF,TGTGCCAGCAGGCGGACTAGCGGGGGGGGCCACAATGAGCAGTTCTTC
TRBJ1-4,TRBV11-1,-,-,CASSLVTAPNEKLFF,TGTGCCAGCAGCCTAGTGACAGCGCCTAATGAAAAACTGTTTTTT
TRBJ2-2,TRBV5-5,TRBD2,-,CASSLELATTIGELFF,TGTGCCAGCAGCTTGGAACTAGCGACAACCATCGGGGAGCTGTTTTTT
TRBJ1-1,TRBV6-1,TRBD1,-,CASSDRPGGTEAFF,TGTGCCAGCAGTGATCGACCAGGGGGGACTGAAGCTTTCTTT
TRBJ1-5,TRBV29-1,TRBD1,-,CSVVQGAFNQPQHF,TGCAGCGTTGTACAGGGGGCGTTCAATCAGCCCCAGCATTTT
TRBJ1-1,TRBV27,-,-,CASSLFRQAEAFF,TGTGCCAGCAGTTTATTCCGCCAGGCTGAAGCTTTCTTT